The sequence of this TCR beta chain was determined in a study of blood T cells in healthy people across ages. Study-level points and caveats: With age, beta diversity per million T cells declined roughly linearly, significantly by over 35.

Germline values: CDR1 KGHDR, CDR2 SFDVKD. V lost 2 bases and J 3 bases, leaving 13 bases between the germline ends. The CDR3 spans 15 residues. This clonotype was observed a handful of times. Its target is not known. Using a J-beta primer mix together with a sample-barcoded 5' primer, a second PCR was run for roughly 7 to 12 cycles. Researchers report that each sample yielded at least 3 million CDR3-containing paired-end reads. A single record per CDR3 protein comes from TCRdb applying MiXCR to the 5' RACE reads. Of 600,000 or so distinct CDR3 sequences in the sample, around 48% are singletons; the top ten hold about 26%. Each sample yielded at least 6 million isolated PBMCs. Samples each had at least 5.5 micrograms of total RNA extracted.

The gene calls are TRBV24-1 and TRBJ2-7; D remains unclear. The TCR originated in a man older than 75 in good health. The sequenced material came from blood. CDR3 region: CATSDSKGLDYEQYF. CDR3 sequence (DNA): TGTGCCACCAGTGATTCAAAGGGTCTGGACTACGAGCAGTACTTC.